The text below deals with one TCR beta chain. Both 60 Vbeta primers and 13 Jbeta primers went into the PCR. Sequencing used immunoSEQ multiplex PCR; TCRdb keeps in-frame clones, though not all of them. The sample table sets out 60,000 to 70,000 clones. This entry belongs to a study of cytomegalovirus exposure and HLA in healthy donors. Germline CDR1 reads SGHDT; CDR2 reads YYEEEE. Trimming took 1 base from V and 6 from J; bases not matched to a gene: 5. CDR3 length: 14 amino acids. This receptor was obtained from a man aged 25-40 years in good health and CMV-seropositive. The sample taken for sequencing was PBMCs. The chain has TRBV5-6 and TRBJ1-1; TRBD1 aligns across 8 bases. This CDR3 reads CASSLPGTGPEAFF. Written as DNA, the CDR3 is TGTGCCAGCAGCTTGCCCGGGACAGGTCCTGAAGCTTTCTTT.